Each of the 4 T cell receptor beta chains below was sequenced from the same sample in a study of early T cells in non-severe SARS-CoV-2 infection. In TCRdb, the 5' RACE reads were re-called with MiXCR into one record per CDR3 protein. The sample lists 55,000 to 75,000 distinct CDR3 sequences, approximately 8% seen once, with more than 3% in the top ten. The specimen sequenced was whole blood. These receptors were collected from an adult who was a healthcare worker with PCR-confirmed SARS-CoV-2 infection or an uninfected control (not recorded which).

At least ten counts were recorded for this clonotype. The V and J genes are TRBV3-1 and TRBJ1-1, with 8 bases lining up with TRBD1. There are 12 residues in the CDR3. The germline CDR1 and CDR2 sequences are LGHDT and YNNKEL (reference sequence). The V gene end was trimmed by 0 bases and the J gene end by 10 bases; junction bases not matched to a gene: 1. CDR3 nucleotide sequence: TGTGCCAGCAGCCAAGACAGGGGGCTAGCTTTCTTT. This codes for CASSQDRGLAFF.

This clonotype was detected a few times. V is TRBV7-2 and J is TRBJ1-2; D is unclear. CDR1 SGHTA and CDR2 FQGNSA come from the germline V gene. This CDR3 contains 14 residues. V gave up 0 bases and J gave up 4 bases, with 9 bases separating them. CDR3 region: CASSLAEGGYGYTF. CDR3 bases: TGTGCCAGCAGCTTAGCTGAGGGTGGCTATGGCTACACCTTC. The full variable domain, in which reference TRBV7-2 and TRBJ1-2 provide the parts outside the CDR3, is GAGVSQSPSNKVTEKGKDVELRCDPISGHTALYWYRQSLGQGLEFLIYFQGNSAPDKSGLPSDRFSAERTGGSVSTLTIQRTQQEDSAVYLCASSLAEGGYGYTFGSGTRLTVV.

This clonotype came up many times. This chain connects TRBV12-3 or TRBV12-4 to TRBJ2-7, with a tentative D call TRBD2 (6 bases). This CDR3 is built from 15 residues. The V gene lost 3 bases and the J gene lost 0 bases, with 12 bases spanning the gap. The CDR3 is CASSLEGISSYEQYF. The CDR3 nucleotides read TGTGCCAGCAGTTTGGAGGGAATCAGCTCCTACGAGCAGTACTTC.

This rearrangement joins TRBV11-2 to TRBJ2-7, with 7 bases aligning to TRBD1. The trim removed 6 bases at V and 2 bases at J, leaving 19 bases unmatched. The V gene's germline CDR1 is SGHAT and CDR2 FQNNGV. The CDR3 contains 18 residues. CDR3: CASSPVARRTGQTYEQYF. CDR3 nucleotide sequence: TGTGCCAGCAGTCCAGTAGCCCGCCGCACGGGACAGACCTACGAGCAGTACTTC. The full variable domain, rest sourced from reference TRBV11-2 and TRBJ2-7, is EAGVAQSPRYKIIEKRQSVAFWCNPISGHATLYWYQQILGQGPKLLIQFQNNGVVDDSQLPKDRFSAERLKGVDSTLKIQPAKLEDSAVYLCASSPVARRTGQTYEQYFGPGTRLTVT.